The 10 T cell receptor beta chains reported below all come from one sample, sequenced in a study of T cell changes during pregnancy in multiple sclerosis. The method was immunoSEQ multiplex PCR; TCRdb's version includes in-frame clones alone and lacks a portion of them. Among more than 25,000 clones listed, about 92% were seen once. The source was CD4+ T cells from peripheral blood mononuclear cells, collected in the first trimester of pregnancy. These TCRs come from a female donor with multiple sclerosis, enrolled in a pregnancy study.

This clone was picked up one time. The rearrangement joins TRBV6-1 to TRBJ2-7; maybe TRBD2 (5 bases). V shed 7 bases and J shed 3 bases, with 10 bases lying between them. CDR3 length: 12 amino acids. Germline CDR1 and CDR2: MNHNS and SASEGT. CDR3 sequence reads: CASISSGYEQYF. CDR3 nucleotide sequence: TGTGCCAGCATCTCGAGCGGCTACGAGCAGTACTTC.

CDR3 sequence reads: CASSLRVTSGGVSYEQYF. The CDR3 DNA reads TGTGCCAGCAGCCTTCGGGTGACTAGCGGGGGGGTTTCCTACGAGCAGTACTTC. The V and J genes are TRBV7-2 and TRBJ2-7; TRBD2 matches at 14 bases. The V and J ends lost 5 bases and 1 base, in that order; junction bases with no gene match: 10. Germline CDR1 SGHTA, CDR2 FQGNSA. The CDR3 has 18 residues.

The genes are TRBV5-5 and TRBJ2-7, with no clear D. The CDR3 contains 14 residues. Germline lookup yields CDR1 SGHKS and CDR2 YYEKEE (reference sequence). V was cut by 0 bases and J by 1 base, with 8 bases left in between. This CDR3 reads CASSLVSRSYEQYF. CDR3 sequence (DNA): TGTGCCAGCAGCTTGGTCTCCAGGTCCTACGAGCAGTACTTC.

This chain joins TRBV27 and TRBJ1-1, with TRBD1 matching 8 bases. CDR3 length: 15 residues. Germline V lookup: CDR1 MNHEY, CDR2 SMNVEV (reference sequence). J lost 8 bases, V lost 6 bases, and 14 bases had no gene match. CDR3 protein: CASRKSRQGLTEAFF. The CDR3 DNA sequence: TGTGCCAGCAGGAAATCCAGACAGGGGCTGACCGAAGCTTTCTTT.

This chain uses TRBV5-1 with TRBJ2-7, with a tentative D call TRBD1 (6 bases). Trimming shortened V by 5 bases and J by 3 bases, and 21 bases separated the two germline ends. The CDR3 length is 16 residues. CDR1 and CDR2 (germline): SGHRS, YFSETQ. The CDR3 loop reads CASRPVPTGLYYEQYF. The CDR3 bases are TGCGCCAGCAGGCCAGTCCCGACAGGCCTTTACTACGAGCAGTACTTC.

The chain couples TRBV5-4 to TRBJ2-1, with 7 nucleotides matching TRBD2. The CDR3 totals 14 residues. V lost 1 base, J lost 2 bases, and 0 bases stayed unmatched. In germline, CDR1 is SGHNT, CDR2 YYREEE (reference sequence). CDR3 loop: CASSLRGAYNEQFF. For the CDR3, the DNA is TGTGCCAGCAGCTTGCGGGGGGCCTACAATGAGCAGTTCTTC. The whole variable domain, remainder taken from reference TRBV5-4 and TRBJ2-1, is ETGVTQSPTHLIKTRGQQVTLRCSSQSGHNTVSWYQQALGQGPQFIFQYYREEENGRGNFPPRFSGLQFPNYSSELNVNALELDDSALYLCASSLRGAYNEQFFGPGTRLTVL.

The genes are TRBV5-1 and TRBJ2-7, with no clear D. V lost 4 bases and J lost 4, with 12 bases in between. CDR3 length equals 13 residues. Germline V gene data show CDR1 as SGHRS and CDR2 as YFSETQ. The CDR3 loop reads CASSQPPGYEQYF. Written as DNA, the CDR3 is TGCGCCAGCAGCCAACCGCCCGGTTACGAGCAGTACTTC.

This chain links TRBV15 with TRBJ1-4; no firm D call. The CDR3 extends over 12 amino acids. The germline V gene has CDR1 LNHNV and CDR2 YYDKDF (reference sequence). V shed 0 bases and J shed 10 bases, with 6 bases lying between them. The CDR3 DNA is TGTGCCACCAGCAGAGATCGGGGAAAACTGTTTTTT. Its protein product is CATSRDRGKLFF.

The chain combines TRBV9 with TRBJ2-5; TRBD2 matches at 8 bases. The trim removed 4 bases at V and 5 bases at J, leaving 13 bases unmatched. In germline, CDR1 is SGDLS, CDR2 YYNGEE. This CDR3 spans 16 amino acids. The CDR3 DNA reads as TGTGCCAGCAGCCCCATTAGCGGGGAAGTTGGGGAGACCCAGTACTTC. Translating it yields CASSPISGEVGETQYF.

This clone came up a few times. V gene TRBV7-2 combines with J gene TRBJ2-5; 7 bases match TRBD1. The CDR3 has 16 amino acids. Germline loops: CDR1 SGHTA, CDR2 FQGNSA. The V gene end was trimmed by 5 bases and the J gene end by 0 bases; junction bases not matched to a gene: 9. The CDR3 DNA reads TGTGCCAGCAGCAGTTTCCCCAGGGGGAACCAAGAGACCCAGTACTTC. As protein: CASSSFPRGNQETQYF. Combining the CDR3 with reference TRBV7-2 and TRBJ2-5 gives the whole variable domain GAGVSQSPSNKVTEKGKDVELRCDPISGHTALYWYRQSLGQGLEFLIYFQGNSAPDKSGLPSDRFSAERTGGSVSTLTIQRTQQEDSAVYLCASSSFPRGNQETQYFGPGTRLLVL.